A single sample gave rise to the 2 T cell receptor beta chains below, sequenced in a study of T cell responses to AZD1222 COVID-19 vaccine. Only in-frame clones appear in the TCRdb table, and some are missing; sequencing was by immunoSEQ multiplex PCR. The sample yields 150,000 to 200,000 clones, 88% seen once. The sequenced sample was peripheral blood, obtained 28 days after the second AZD1222 dose. The receptor set was obtained from an adult who received the AZD1222 COVID-19 vaccine.

The rearrangement links TRBV7-2 to TRBJ2-5; 8 bases align to TRBD2. The V gene end was trimmed by 5 bases and the J gene end by 2 bases; junction bases not matched to a gene: 7. The germline gives CDR1 SGHTA, CDR2 FQGNSA. The CDR3 extends over 15 amino acids. In DNA, the CDR3 is TGTGCCAGCAGCCCTACTAGCGGAAAACAAGAGACCCAGTACTTC. Translation gives CASSPTSGKQETQYF.

V usage is TRBV14 and J usage is TRBJ1-1; D is undetermined. Trimming removed 3 bases from V and 3 bases from J, with 11 bases in between. From germline, CDR1 is SGHDN and CDR2 FVKESK. This CDR3 comprises 14 residues. This chain's CDR3 is CASSHINGDTEAFF. In DNA form, the CDR3 reads TGTGCCAGCAGCCATATCAACGGAGACACTGAAGCTTTCTTT.